A single sample gave rise to the 11 T cell receptor beta chains below, sequenced in a study of T cells after yellow fever vaccination. TCRdb processed the 5' RACE reads anew with MiXCR; each CDR3 protein has one entry. The table lists around 310,000 distinct CDR3 sequences, around 4.4% of them singletons, with roughly a fifth in the top ten. This material consisted of PBMCs, taken 15 days after the yellow fever booster vaccination. These receptors were taken from a man younger than 35 who received the YFV17D yellow fever vaccine.

This clonotype was seen repeatedly, ten times or more. The chain uses TRBV27 and TRBJ2-4; D uncertain. Germline CDR1 MNHEY, CDR2 SMNVEV (reference sequence). The ends were cut back, 4 bases at V and 0 bases at J, with 13 bases in the middle. The CDR3 totals 16 residues. The CDR3 DNA reads TGTGCCAGCAGTTCCCTAATTAAGGTAGCCAAAAACATTCAGTACTTC. Its protein is CASSSLIKVAKNIQYF.

This clonotype was observed many times. This chain links TRBV12-3 or TRBV12-4 with TRBJ2-1, with 12 bases aligning to TRBD1. CDR3 length: 19 residues. The trim removed 4 bases at V and 3 bases at J, leaving 13 bases unmatched. The CDR3 coding sequence is TGTGCCAGCAGTTCACTCGCCGGGACAGGGGGCTCGGGCTACAATGAGCAGTTCTTC. The encoded protein is CASSSLAGTGGSGYNEQFF.

There are a few counts of this clonotype. The chain links TRBV7-2 to TRBJ2-7; D unclear. Germline V lookup: CDR1 SGHTA, CDR2 FQGNSA. This CDR3 is built from 14 residues. The ends were cut back, 1 base at V and 3 bases at J, with 10 bases in the middle. CDR3 sequence: CASSLGVGNYEQYF. The DNA for the CDR3 is TGTGCCAGCAGCTTAGGAGTCGGCAACTACGAGCAGTACTTC.

The gene calls are TRBV2 and TRBJ2-3; 11 positions agree with TRBD2. Germline-derived CDR1 and CDR2 are SNHLY and FYNNEI. After removal of 0 bases from V and 6 bases from J, the junction contained 8 bases not matched to a gene. This CDR3 has 17 amino acids. CDR3 nucleotides: TGTGCCAGCAGTGAAGCGGGGCTAGCGGGGGGATTGGATACGCAGTATTTT. It translates to CASSEAGLAGGLDTQYF.

This clonotype was found a few times. The chain links TRBV20-1 to TRBJ1-2; a possible D gene is TRBD1 (6 bases). This CDR3 spans 16 amino acids. Trimming took 0 bases from V and 6 from J, leaving 20 bases between them. Germline V lookup: CDR1 DFQATT, CDR2 SNEGSKA (reference sequence). The CDR3 reads CSARDRGTTKGNGYTF. CDR3 in DNA: TGCAGTGCTAGAGATCGCGGGACAACCAAAGGGAATGGCTACACCTTC.

This clonotype was seen many times. The gene calls are TRBV12-3 or TRBV12-4 and TRBJ1-1, with unresolved D. The V end lost 5 bases, the J end lost 0 bases, and 16 bases lay between the germline ends. The CDR3 is 16 amino acids. CDR3 nucleotide sequence: TGTGCCAGCAGTCCCCGGACTGCCAAGATGAACACTGAAGCTTTCTTT. Protein sequence: CASSPRTAKMNTEAFF.

This clonotype was seen many times. The V call is TRBV10-3, the J call TRBJ2-5; D is unresolved. The CDR3 contains 13 residues. CDR1 ENHRY and CDR2 SYGVKD come from the germline V gene. Between the trimmed V and J ends, which lost 10 bases and 3 bases, there was a span of 15 bases. The CDR3 coding sequence is TGTGCCAGCCCATTGACGGAAAAAGAGACCCAGTACTTC. Protein: CASPLTEKETQYF.

This clonotype was recorded many times. CDR3 nucleotides: TGTGCCAGCAGTCCCCTTGGTAGCGGGGGGGGAAGGACCGGGGAGCTGTTTTTT. Translation gives CASSPLGSGGGRTGELFF. This rearrangement joins TRBV28 to TRBJ2-2; 11 bases are shared with TRBD2. The CDR3 is made up of 18 amino acids. V dropped 5 bases and J dropped 5; count of bases not matched to a gene: 13. Germline V lookup: CDR1 MDHEN, CDR2 SYDVKM.

This clonotype came up many times. The gene calls are TRBV11-2 and TRBJ2-3, with 7 bases that match TRBD2. CDR1 is SGHAT, CDR2 FQNNGV, per germline. This CDR3 contains 15 residues. V shed 5 bases and J 0 bases; nucleotides not matched to a gene: 5. CDR3 sequence reads: CASSPRTSSTDTQYF. The CDR3 nucleotides are TGTGCCAGCAGCCCGAGGACTAGTAGCACAGATACGCAGTATTTT.

The sample holds many counts of this clonotype. V gene TRBV20-1 combines with J gene TRBJ1-1, with 8 bases fitting TRBD1. From germline, CDR1 is DFQATT and CDR2 SNEGSKA (reference sequence). The V segment lost 0 bases and the J segment 5 bases; nucleotides outside the gene matches: 17. The CDR3 runs 18 residues. CDR3 loop: CSARDQRTGPISRTEAFF. For the CDR3, the DNA is TGCAGTGCTAGAGATCAGAGGACAGGGCCGATCTCACGGACTGAAGCTTTCTTT.

This clonotype was detected ten times or more. J is TRBJ2-5 and V is TRBV7-6, with D maybe TRBD2 (5 bases). CDR1 is SGHVS, CDR2 FNYEAQ, per germline. V dropped 1 base and J dropped 4 bases, with 7 bases sitting between them. The CDR3 sequence is 13 residues long. The CDR3 here is CASSLVGRETQYF. CDR3 bases: TGTGCCAGCAGCTTAGTTGGGAGAGAGACCCAGTACTTC.